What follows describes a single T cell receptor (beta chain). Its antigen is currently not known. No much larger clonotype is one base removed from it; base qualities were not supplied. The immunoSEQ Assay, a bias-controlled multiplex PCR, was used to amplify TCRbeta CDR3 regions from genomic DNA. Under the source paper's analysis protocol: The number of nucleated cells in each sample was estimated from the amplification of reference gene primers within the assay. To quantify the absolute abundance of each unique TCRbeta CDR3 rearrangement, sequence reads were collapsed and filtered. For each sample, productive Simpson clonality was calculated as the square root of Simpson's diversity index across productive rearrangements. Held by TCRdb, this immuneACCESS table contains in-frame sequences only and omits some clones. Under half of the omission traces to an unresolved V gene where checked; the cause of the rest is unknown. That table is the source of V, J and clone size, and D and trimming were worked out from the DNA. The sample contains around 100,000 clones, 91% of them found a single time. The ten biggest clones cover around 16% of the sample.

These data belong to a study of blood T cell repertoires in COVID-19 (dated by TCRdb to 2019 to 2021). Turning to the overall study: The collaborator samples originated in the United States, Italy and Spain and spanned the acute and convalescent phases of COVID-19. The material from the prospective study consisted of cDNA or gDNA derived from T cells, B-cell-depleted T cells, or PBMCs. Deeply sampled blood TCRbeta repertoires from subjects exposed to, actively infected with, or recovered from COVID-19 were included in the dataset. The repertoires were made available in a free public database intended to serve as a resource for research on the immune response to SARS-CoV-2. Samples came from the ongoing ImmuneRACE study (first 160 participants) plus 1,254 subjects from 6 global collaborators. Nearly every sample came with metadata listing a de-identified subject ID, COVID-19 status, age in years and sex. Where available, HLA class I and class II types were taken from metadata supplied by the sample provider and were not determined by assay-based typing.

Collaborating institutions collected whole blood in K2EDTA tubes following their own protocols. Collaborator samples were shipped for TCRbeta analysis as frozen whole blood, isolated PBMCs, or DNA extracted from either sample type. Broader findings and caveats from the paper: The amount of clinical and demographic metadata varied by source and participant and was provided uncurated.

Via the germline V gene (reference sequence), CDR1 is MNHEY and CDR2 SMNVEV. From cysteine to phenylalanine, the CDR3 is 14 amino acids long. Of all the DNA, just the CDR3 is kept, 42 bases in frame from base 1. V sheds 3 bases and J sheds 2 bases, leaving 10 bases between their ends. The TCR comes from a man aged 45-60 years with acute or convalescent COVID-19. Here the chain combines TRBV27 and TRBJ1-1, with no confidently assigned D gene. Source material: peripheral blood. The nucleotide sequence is TGTGCCAGCAGTTTGTCAATAACTAACACTGAAGCTTTCTTT. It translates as CASSLSITNTEAFF.